These 27 T cell receptor beta chains were all obtained from the same sample, sequenced in a study of CD8 T cells in Susac syndrome. An input of about 0.5 to 1 ug of RNA was subjected to reverse transcription using random hexamers. Via MiXCR, TCRdb re-called the immunoSEQ multiplex PCR reads, giving one row per CDR3 protein. In the table there are about 180,000 distinct CDR3 sequences, 85% to 95% of which are singletons. The sequencing sample was made of CD4+ T cells from PBMCs. The receptor source for this set is a human donor with Susac syndrome.

This chain's CDR3 is CASSLGGPGETQYF. In DNA, the CDR3 is TGCGCCAGCAGCTTGGGAGGGCCCGGGGAGACCCAGTACTTC. The chain employs TRBV5-1 and TRBJ2-5, with a tentative D call TRBD2 (5 bases). The V gene's germline CDR1 is SGHRS and CDR2 YFSETQ. The CDR3 has 14 amino acids. V gave up 0 bases and J gave up 5 bases, with 11 bases separating them.

The count of this clonotype is one. The chain is built from TRBV7-2 and TRBJ2-3; a weak D match, TRBD2 (5 bases). Germline-derived CDR1 and CDR2 are SGHTA and FQGNSA. With 5 bases removed from V and 3 bases from J, the gap between germline ends came to 9 bases. The CDR3 length is 13 residues. In DNA, the CDR3 is TGTGCCAGCAGCCTGGGAGCGACAGATACGCAGTATTTT. Its protein is CASSLGATDTQYF.

The chain joins TRBV20-1 to TRBJ2-1; 9 bases are a match to TRBD2. The J segment lost 0 bases and the V segment lost 8 bases, leaving 5 bases of the junction unmatched. This CDR3 has 14 residues. Germline CDR1 is DFQATT and CDR2 is SNEGSKA (reference sequence). The CDR3 protein is CSIAGASSYNEQFF. CDR3 in DNA: TGCAGTATAGCGGGGGCAAGCTCCTACAATGAGCAGTTCTTC.

The rearrangement links TRBV2 to TRBJ1-2; a weak D match, TRBD1 (6 bases). This CDR3 is built from 11 residues. Germline CDR1 reads SNHLY; CDR2 reads FYNNEI. With 10 bases removed from V and 7 bases from J, the gap between germline ends came to 13 bases. The CDR3 sequence is CATGTSAGYTF. The CDR3 coding sequence is TGTGCCACCGGGACAAGCGCTGGCTACACCTTC.

J is TRBJ2-1 and V is TRBV10-3, with a possible D match to TRBD1 (5 bases). V was pared by 2 bases and J by 3 bases, with 11 bases between. The CDR3 runs to 15 residues. Germline V lookup: CDR1 ENHRY, CDR2 SYGVKD. CDR3 sequence: CAISEDRQIYNEQFF. The CDR3 bases are TGTGCCATCAGTGAGGATAGACAGATCTACAATGAGCAGTTCTTC.

This rearrangement joins TRBV3-1 to TRBJ2-1; D uncertain. CDR3 length: 13 amino acids. V shed 3 bases and J shed 12 bases, with 15 bases lying between them. Germline assignment: CDR1 LGHDT and CDR2 YNNKEL (reference sequence). This chain's CDR3 is CASSQTLKGGQFF. The CDR3 DNA reads TGTGCCAGCAGCCAGACGCTAAAGGGCGGGCAGTTCTTC.

V usage is TRBV5-8 and J usage is TRBJ2-1; 8 positions match TRBD1. The V gene end was trimmed by 7 bases and the J gene end by 8 bases; junction bases not matched to a gene: 11. CDR3 length equals 14 residues. CDR1 and CDR2 (germline): SGHTS, YDEGEE. The DNA for the CDR3 is TGTGCCAGCGTACAGTATGACAGGGGACATGAGCAGTTCTTC. Translation gives CASVQYDRGHEQFF.

This chain joins TRBV30 and TRBJ1-1, with no clear D. Deletions cut 2 bases from V and 7 bases from J, with 17 bases between. Germline CDR1 GTSNPN, CDR2 SVGIG (reference sequence). CDR3 size: 14 residues. As DNA, the CDR3 is TGTGCCTGGAGTAACCCACGAACCGCCGGTGAAGCTTTCTTT. Translation: CAWSNPRTAGEAFF.

This rearrangement joins TRBV5-1 to TRBJ2-1; D is ambiguous. CDR1 and CDR2 (germline): SGHRS, YFSETQ. The V end was cut by 4 bases, the J end by 10 bases, with 12 bases between. This CDR3 has 12 amino acids. CDR3 DNA sequence: TGCGCCAGCAGCGTACCGGGCGGCGAGCAGTTCTTC. Residues: CASSVPGGEQFF.

CDR3 protein: CASSQGGTGVREKLFF. The CDR3 nucleotides are TGTGCCAGCAGCCAAGGCGGGACAGGGGTACGGGAAAAACTGTTTTTT. This rearrangement joins TRBV4-2 to TRBJ1-4, with 10 bases aligning to TRBD1. The length of the CDR3 is 16 residues. V lost 1 base and J lost 8; bases outside the gene matches: 7. Germline V gene data show CDR1 as LGHNA and CDR2 as YNFKEQ.

The V and J genes are TRBV6-2 or TRBV6-3 and TRBJ2-7; the D is unclear. The CDR3 extends over 17 amino acids. Looked up from germline, CDR1 is MNHEY and CDR2 is SVGEGT. Trimming took off 4 bases at V and 1 base at J, with 20 bases between the two ends. The CDR3 reads CASSSSDLGRRSYEQYF. The CDR3 DNA is TGTGCCAGCAGTTCTTCCGATTTGGGCAGGCGATCCTACGAGCAGTACTTC.

This clonotype was recorded only once. The genes are TRBV12-3 or TRBV12-4 and TRBJ1-2, with 7 positions matching TRBD1. With 6 bases clipped from V and 4 bases from J, the junction kept 5 bases outside the gene matches. CDR3 length: 13 amino acids. CDR3 sequence (DNA): TGTGCCAGCAGGCCGACAGGGCCCTATGGCTACACCTTC. Translating gives CASRPTGPYGYTF.

J is TRBJ1-2 and V is TRBV20-1; D is possibly TRBD1 (6 bases). The V gene lost 0 bases and the J gene lost 3 bases, with 14 bases spanning the gap. The CDR3 spans 15 residues. Germline V gene lookup returns CDR1 DFQATT and CDR2 SNEGSKA (reference sequence). Written as DNA, the CDR3 is TGCAGTGCTAGAGATCCGGGCAGGGGAGACTATGGCTACACCTTC. Protein: CSARDPGRGDYGYTF.

This clonotype has a single count. The chain joins TRBV20-1 to TRBJ1-5; D remains unclear. V lost 3 bases and J 0 bases, leaving 9 bases between the germline ends. CDR3 length: 14 amino acids. Germline loops: CDR1 DFQATT, CDR2 SNEGSKA (reference sequence). CDR3 sequence: CSARSTYSNQPQHF. The CDR3 DNA reads as TGCAGTGCTAGGAGCACATATAGCAATCAGCCCCAGCATTTT.

V is TRBV6-1 and J is TRBJ2-5; D not certain. Germline CDR1 and CDR2: MNHNS and SASEGT. V lost 6 bases, J lost 0 bases, and 14 bases lay in between. The CDR3 sequence is 15 residues long. This CDR3 reads CASSVQVEYQETQYF. The CDR3 coding sequence is TGTGCCAGCAGCGTCCAAGTCGAGTACCAAGAGACCCAGTACTTC.

The V call is TRBV29-1, the J call TRBJ1-1; 7 positions match TRBD1. CDR3 length equals 12 residues. V lost 7 bases and J lost 7; bases outside the gene matches: 9. Looked up from germline, CDR1 is SQVTM and CDR2 is ANQGSEA. CDR3 region: CSGDWTGHEAFF. The CDR3 DNA reads as TGCAGCGGGGATTGGACAGGCCATGAAGCTTTCTTT.

On this clonotype: One junction end disagrees with the germline gene, perhaps due to a read error. The chain has TRBV9 and TRBJ2-7; a weak D match, TRBD2 (6 bases). Per germline, CDR1 SGDLS and CDR2 YYNGEE. The CDR3 covers 13 residues. CDR3 DNA: TGTGCCAGCAGCTCCCGGGACTCCCACGAGCAGTACTTC. This encodes CASSSRDSHEQYF.

V usage is TRBV18 and J usage is TRBJ1-5; 9 bases align to TRBD1. Germline V lookup: CDR1 KGHSH, CDR2 LQKENI. The CDR3 runs to 17 residues. Trimming removed 1 base from V and 7 bases from J; junction bases left unmatched: 11. The CDR3 loop is CASSPRADPTGGQPQHF. The CDR3, as DNA: TGTGCCAGCTCACCACGGGCGGACCCGACAGGGGGACAGCCCCAGCATTTT.

The rearrangement joins TRBV12-3 or TRBV12-4 to TRBJ1-1, with TRBD1 identical over 8 bases. V was pared by 6 bases and J by 3 bases, with 15 bases of the junction left unmatched. This CDR3 comprises 17 residues. The CDR3, as DNA: TGTGCCAGCAGGTACCAACCCTGGACAGGGTGGGACACTGAAGCTTTCTTT. Protein sequence: CASRYQPWTGWDTEAFF.

J is TRBJ1-6 and V is TRBV29-1; 7 bases are shared with TRBD1. CDR1 and CDR2 from the germline V gene are SQVTM and ANQGSEA. The CDR3 contains 13 residues. The CDR3: CSGGQSTGGPLHF. The CDR3, as DNA: TGCAGTGGGGGACAGAGCACCGGGGGACCCCTCCACTTT.

The chain links TRBV6-4 to TRBJ1-5; D is uncertain. The CDR3 has 14 residues. Germline CDR1 and CDR2: MRHNA and SNTAGT. V was pared by 2 bases and J by 0 bases, with 5 bases between. The CDR3 loop reads CASSDGYSNQPQHF. CDR3 nucleotides: TGTGCCAGCAGTGACGGGTATAGCAATCAGCCCCAGCATTTT.

The chain links TRBV25-1 to TRBJ2-5, with D possibly called TRBD1 or TRBD2 (5 bases each). The V end lost 5 bases, the J end lost 1 base, and 11 bases lay between the germline ends. CDR1 MGHDK and CDR2 SYGVNS come from the germline V gene. The CDR3 runs 14 residues. The CDR3 sequence: CASSPPGPQETQYF. CDR3 nucleotides: TGTGCCAGCAGTCCGCCGGGACCCCAAGAGACCCAGTACTTC.

This chain joins TRBV4-2 and TRBJ2-5; D might be TRBD2 (7 bases). The CDR3 has 16 amino acids. The V gene's germline CDR1 is LGHNA and CDR2 YNFKEQ. Trimming pared 0 bases from V and 5 bases from J, leaving 16 bases between. The CDR3 bases are TGTGCCAGCAGCCAAGACCCTCACGGGGGGCAGGAGACCCAGTACTTC. This codes for CASSQDPHGGQETQYF.

The chain is built from TRBV9 and TRBJ2-3; no clear D. Trimming stripped 0 bases from V and 2 bases from J, with 4 bases between. This CDR3 contains 13 residues. Germline values: CDR1 SGDLS, CDR2 YYNGEE. CDR3 residues: CASSVANTDTQYF. In DNA form, the CDR3 reads TGTGCCAGCAGCGTAGCAAACACAGATACGCAGTATTTT.

This clonotype was found once. This chain links TRBV3-1 with TRBJ2-3; D unclear. CDR3 length equals 14 residues. Trimming removed 0 bases at V and 4 bases at J, with 8 bases between. CDR1 LGHDT and CDR2 YNNKEL come from the germline V gene (reference sequence). The CDR3 loop reads CASSQDGSADTQYF. The CDR3 bases are TGTGCCAGCAGCCAAGATGGATCGGCAGATACGCAGTATTTT.

The chain combines TRBV5-1 with TRBJ2-5; 8 nucleotides line up with TRBD1. V shed 5 bases and J 1 base; nucleotides not matched to a gene: 4. The CDR3 has 14 residues. Per germline, CDR1 SGHRS and CDR2 YFSETQ. As DNA, the CDR3 is TGCGCCAGCAGATATCAGGGGGCCCAAGAGACCCAGTACTTC. The encoded protein is CASRYQGAQETQYF.

In this sample, this clonotype turned up once. This chain links TRBV10-3 with TRBJ2-2; the D gene is possibly TRBD1 (6 bases). Germline V lookup: CDR1 ENHRY, CDR2 SYGVKD. The CDR3 runs 13 residues. Trimming took 7 bases from V and 5 from J, leaving 11 bases between them. CDR3 protein: CAITRTETGELFF. The CDR3 nucleotides read TGTGCCATCACCCGGACAGAGACCGGGGAGCTGTTTTTT.